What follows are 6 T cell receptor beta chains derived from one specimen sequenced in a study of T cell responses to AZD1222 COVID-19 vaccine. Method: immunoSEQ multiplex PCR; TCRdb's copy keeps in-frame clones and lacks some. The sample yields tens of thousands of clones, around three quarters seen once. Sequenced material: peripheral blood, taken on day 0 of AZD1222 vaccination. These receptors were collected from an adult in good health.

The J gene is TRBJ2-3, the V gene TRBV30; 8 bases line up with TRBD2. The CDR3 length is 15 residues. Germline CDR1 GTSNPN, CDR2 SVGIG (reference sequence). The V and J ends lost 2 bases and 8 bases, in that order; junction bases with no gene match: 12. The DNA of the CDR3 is TGTGCCTGGAGTAGAGAAGGACTAGCAGGTGGTACGCAGTATTTT. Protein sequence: CAWSREGLAGGTQYF. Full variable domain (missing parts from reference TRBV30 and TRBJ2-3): SQTIHQWPATLVQPVGSPLSLECTVEGTSNPNLYWYRQAAGRGLQLLFYSVGIGQISSEVPQNLSASRPQDRQFILSSKKLLLSDSGFYLCAWSREGLAGGTQYFGPGTRLTVL.

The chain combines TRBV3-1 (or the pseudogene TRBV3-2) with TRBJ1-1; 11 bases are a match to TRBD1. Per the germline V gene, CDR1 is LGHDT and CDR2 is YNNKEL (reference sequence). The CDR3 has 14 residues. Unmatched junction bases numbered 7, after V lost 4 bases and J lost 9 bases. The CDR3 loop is CASSPLGQGAQAFF. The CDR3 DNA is TGTGCCAGCAGCCCCTTAGGACAGGGGGCGCAAGCTTTCTTT.

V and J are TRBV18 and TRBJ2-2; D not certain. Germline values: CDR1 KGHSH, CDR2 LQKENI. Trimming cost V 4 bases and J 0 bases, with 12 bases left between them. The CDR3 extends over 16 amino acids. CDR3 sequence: CASSHSESTNTGELFF. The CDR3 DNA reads TGTGCCAGCTCACATTCCGAGTCCACGAACACCGGGGAGCTGTTTTTT. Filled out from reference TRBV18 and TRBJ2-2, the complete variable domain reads NAGVMQNPRHLVRRRGQEARLRCSPMKGHSHVYWYRQLPEEGLKFMVYLQKENIIDESGMPKERFSAEFPKEGPSILRIQQVVRGDSAAYFCASSHSESTNTGELFFGEGSRLTVL.

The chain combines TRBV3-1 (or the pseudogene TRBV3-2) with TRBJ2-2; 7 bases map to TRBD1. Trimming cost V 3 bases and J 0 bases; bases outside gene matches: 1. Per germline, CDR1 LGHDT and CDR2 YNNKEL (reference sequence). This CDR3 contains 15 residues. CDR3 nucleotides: TGTGCCAGCAGCCAGACAGGGTCGAACACCGGGGAGCTGTTTTTT. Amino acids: CASSQTGSNTGELFF.

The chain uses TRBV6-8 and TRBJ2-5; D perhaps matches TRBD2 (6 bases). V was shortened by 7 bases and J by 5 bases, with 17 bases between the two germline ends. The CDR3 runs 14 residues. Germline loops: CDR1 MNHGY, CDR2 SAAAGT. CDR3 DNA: TGTGCCAGCACGGGGGAGCGCCGGCAGGAGACCCAGTACTTC. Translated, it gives CASTGERRQETQYF.

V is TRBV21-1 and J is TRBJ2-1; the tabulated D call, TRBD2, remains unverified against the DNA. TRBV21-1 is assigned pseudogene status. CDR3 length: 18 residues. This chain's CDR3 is CASSKTETGTSGVPEQFF. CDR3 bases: TGTGCCAGCAGCAAGACCGAAACCGGGACTAGCGGAGTTCCTGAGCAGTTCTTC.